This T cell receptor (beta chain) appears in the sequencing data of a study of vaccination and CD4 T cells after COVID-19. Researchers used the Oncomine TCR Beta short-read assay to sequence DNA from cultured CD4+ T cells. TCRdb re-called the PCR reads through MiXCR, storing one row per CDR3 protein. The repertoire holds more than 6,000 distinct CDR3 sequences, with over 30% as singletons. On this clonotype itself: Its antigen is not known.

The CDR3 runs 15 residues. Germline assignment: CDR1 SGHVS and CDR2 FQNEAQ. Trimming cost V 5 bases and J 0 bases, with 13 bases left between them. Treatment described: 10-day PBMC culture with coronavirus spike peptide pools or control peptides (ViraFEST assay). Investigators obtained the unexposed donor's CD4+ T cells before the COVID-19 pandemic (2011-2018). This chain links TRBV7-8 with TRBJ1-2; D gene uncertain. Sequencing input: CD4+ T cells from blood, cultured in vitro. The sequence came from a human donor in good health. DNA of the CDR3: TGTGCCAGCAGCGCAAGGGCGGCGGCTAACTATGGCTACACCTTC. Translation gives CASSARAAANYGYTF. Variable domain in full (rest from reference TRBV7-8 and TRBJ1-2): GAGVSQSPRYKVAKRGQDVALRCDPISGHVSLFWYQQALGQGPEFLTYFQNEAQLDKSGLPSDRFFAERPEGSVSTLKIQRTQQEDSAVYLCASSARAAANYGYTFGSGTRLTVV.